A selection of T cell receptor beta chains follows, all from one sample in a study of cytomegalovirus exposure and HLA in healthy donors. Libraries were prepared by immunoSEQ multiplex PCR; TCRdb keeps only in-frame clonotypes and omits some of them. The sample records 180,000 or so clones, roughly 81% being singletons. Sequenced material: PBMCs. The receptors stem from a woman under 30 in good health and CMV-seropositive. CDR3s include the opening cysteine and the closing phenylalanine or tryptophan. A D gene is named only where the DNA matches it firmly. The size entry is marked missing in some rows and otherwise reads once, few, many or a size class.

d_call	j_call	clone_size	v_call	cdr3_nt	cdr3_aa
NA	TRBJ2-4	NA	TRBV6-5	TGTGCCAGCAGTTACTCGTTAGGGCTTAGCGGAAACATTCAGTACTTC	CASSYSLGLSGNIQYF
TRBD2	TRBJ2-5	once	TRBV30	TGTGCCCGCGGAAAGGGAGGGCAAGAGACCCAGTACTTC	CARGKGGQETQYF
NA	TRBJ1-5	NA	TRBV19	TGTGCCAGTAGTATCAGGGGAAATCAGCCCCAGCATTTT	CASSIRGNQPQHF
NA	TRBJ2-7	NA	TRBV30	TGTGCCTGGGGGACAAGCTACGAGCAGTACTTC	CAWGTSYEQYF
NA	TRBJ2-7	NA	TRBV5-4	TGTGCCAGCAGCCCTGAGCGATCCTACGAGCAGTACTTC	CASSPERSYEQYF
NA	TRBJ2-1	NA	TRBV4-2	TGTGCCAGCAGCGCTAAACGTGGGGGGTCCTACAATGAGCAGTTCTTC	CASSAKRGGSYNEQFF
TRBD1	TRBJ1-5	NA	TRBV27	TGTGCCAGCAGTGTAGACAGGGGATATCAGCCCCAGCATTTT	CASSVDRGYQPQHF
TRBD1	TRBJ1-1	few	TRBV7-2	TGTGCCAGCAGCTTAGGCGGAGGACAGGCGAACACTGAAGCTTTCTTT	CASSLGGGQANTEAFF
NA	TRBJ2-7	few	TRBV12-1	TGTGCCAGCAGCTTTATAGCGCAGGGGGGTTCCTACGAGCAGTACTTC	CASSFIAQGGSYEQYF
NA	TRBJ2-1	NA	TRBV6-6	TGTGCCAGCAGTTACGCCGGGGGAAGCTCCTACAATGAGCAGTTCTTC	CASSYAGGSSYNEQFF
TRBD2	TRBJ2-7	NA	TRBV18	TGTGCCAGCTCACTGGCGGCGGGGGGGGCGTACGAGCAGTACTTC	CASSLAAGGAYEQYF
TRBD1	TRBJ2-1	NA	TRBV4-3	TGCGCCAGCAGCCAAACCGCAGGGGGTGTTGGGTTCTTC	CASSQTAGGVGFF
TRBD2	TRBJ2-7	NA	TRBV7-2	TGTGCCAGCAGCTTACTAGCGGGGGGGCCCCACGAGCAGTACTTC	CASSLLAGGPHEQYF
NA	TRBJ1-2	NA	TRBV19	TGTGCCAGCCAGATTGGTGCAGATACCGTCGGCTACACCTTC	CASQIGADTVGYTF
NA	TRBJ1-1	NA	TRBV25-1	TGTGCCAGCAGTGCGGGACAGAACACTGAAGCTTTCTTT	CASSAGQNTEAFF
NA	TRBJ2-7	NA	TRBV7-2	TGTGCCAGCAGCTTAGGAGAATACGAGCAGTACTTC	CASSLGEYEQYF
NA	TRBJ1-2	NA	TRBV4-3	TGCGCCAGCAGCCAAGGAGGGACTTCTGGCTACACCTTC	CASSQGGTSGYTF
NA	TRBJ1-2	once	TRBV30	TGTGCCTGGGACCGAGGTCTCGGGAATTATGGCTACACCTTC	CAWDRGLGNYGYTF
TRBD2	TRBJ2-5	NA	TRBV4-2	TGTGCCAGCAGCGGACTAGCGGGAGTAGAGACCCAGTACTTC	CASSGLAGVETQYF
NA	TRBJ1-3	NA	TRBV27	TGTGCCAGCAGTTTGGGGGGCTCTGGAAACACCATATATTTT	CASSLGGSGNTIYF
NA	TRBJ1-1	NA	TRBV19	TGTGCCAGTAGTATCGGATTGAGGAGGGCGGAGCCATGGAACACTGAAGCTTTCTTT	CASSIGLRRAEPWNTEAFF
TRBD2	TRBJ2-3	NA	TRBV10-1	TGCGCCAGCAGTGATGGACTAGCGGGGTACACAGATACGCAGTATTTT	CASSDGLAGYTDTQYF